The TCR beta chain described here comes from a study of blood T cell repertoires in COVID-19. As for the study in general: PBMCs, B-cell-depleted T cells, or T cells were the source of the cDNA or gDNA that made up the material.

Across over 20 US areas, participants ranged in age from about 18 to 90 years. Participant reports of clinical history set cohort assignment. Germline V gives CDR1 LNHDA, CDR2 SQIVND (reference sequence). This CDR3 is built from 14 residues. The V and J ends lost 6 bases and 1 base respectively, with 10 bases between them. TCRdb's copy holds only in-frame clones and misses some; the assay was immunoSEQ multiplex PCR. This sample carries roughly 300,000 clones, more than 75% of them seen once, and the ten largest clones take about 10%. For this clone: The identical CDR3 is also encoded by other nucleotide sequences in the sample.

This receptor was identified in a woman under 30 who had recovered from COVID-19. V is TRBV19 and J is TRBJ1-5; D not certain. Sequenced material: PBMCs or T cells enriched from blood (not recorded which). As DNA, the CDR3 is TGTGCCAGTAGCCTAGGAGGGAGCAATCAGCCCCAGCATTTT. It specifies CASSLGGSNQPQHF. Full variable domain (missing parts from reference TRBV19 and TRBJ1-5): DGGITQSPKYLFRKEGQNVTLSCEQNLNHDAMYWYRQDPGQGLRLIYYSQIVNDFQKGDIAEGYSVSREKKESFPLTVTSAQKNPTAFYLCASSLGGSNQPQHFGDGTRLSIL.